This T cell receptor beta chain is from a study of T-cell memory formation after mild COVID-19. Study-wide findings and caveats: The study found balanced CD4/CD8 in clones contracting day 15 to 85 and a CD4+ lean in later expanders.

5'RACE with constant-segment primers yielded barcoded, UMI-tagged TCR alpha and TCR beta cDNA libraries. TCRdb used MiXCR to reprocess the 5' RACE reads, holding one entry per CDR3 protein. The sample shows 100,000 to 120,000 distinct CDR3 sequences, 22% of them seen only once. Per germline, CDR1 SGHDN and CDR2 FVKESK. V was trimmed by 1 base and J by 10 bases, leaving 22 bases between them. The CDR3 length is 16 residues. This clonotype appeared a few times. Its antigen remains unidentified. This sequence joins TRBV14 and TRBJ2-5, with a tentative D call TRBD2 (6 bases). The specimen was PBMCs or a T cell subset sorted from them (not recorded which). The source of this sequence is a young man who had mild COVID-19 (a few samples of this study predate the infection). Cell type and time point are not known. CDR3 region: CASSQVNTALWGDQYF. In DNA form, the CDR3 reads TGTGCCAGCAGCCAAGTCAACACAGCTCTGTGGGGGGACCAGTACTTC.